The table lists the clone carrying this T cell receptor (beta chain) with many counts. Its antigen is undetermined. V lost 1 base, J lost 7 bases, and 8 bases lay in between. CDR1 is LGHNA and CDR2 is YNFKEQ in the germline V gene. The CDR3 covers 13 residues. This entry belongs to a study of T-cell reconstitution after alpha-beta-depleted transplantation in children. Overall study findings and caveats: The authors attributed T-cell counts and diversity one year after transplant mostly to newly produced T cells. Diversity of TCRbeta at day 60 was high in some patients, arising from surviving recipient T cells and thymic progenitors. By about two months after transplant, alpha-beta T cells reportedly arose from several hundred graft clones that had expanded.

A library of TCRbeta sequences, prepared with unique molecular identifiers, was generated. TCRdb reprocessed the PCR reads with MiXCR, giving one entry per CDR3 protein. The sample includes around 440,000 distinct CDR3 sequences, under 12% of them seen just once. This specimen was PBMCs, taken before TCRalphabeta/CD19-depleted stem cell transplant. This chain connects TRBV4-2 to TRBJ2-1; D is perhaps TRBD1 (5 bases). The TCR comes from a child younger than 10 with inherited bone marrow failure, due to receive a stem cell transplant. The CDR3 protein is CASSQAGRNEQFF. The DNA for the CDR3 is TGTGCCAGCAGCCAAGCAGGGCGAAATGAGCAGTTCTTC.